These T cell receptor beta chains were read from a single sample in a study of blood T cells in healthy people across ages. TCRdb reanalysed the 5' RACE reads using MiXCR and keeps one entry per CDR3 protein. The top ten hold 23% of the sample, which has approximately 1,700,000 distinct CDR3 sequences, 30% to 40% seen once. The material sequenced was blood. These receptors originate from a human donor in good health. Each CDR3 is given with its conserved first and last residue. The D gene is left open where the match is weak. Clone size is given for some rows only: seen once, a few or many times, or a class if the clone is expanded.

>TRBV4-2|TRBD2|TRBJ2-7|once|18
TGTGCCAGCGGCCGGTCCCTAGCGGGGGTCAATCCTTCCTACGAGCAGTACTTC
CASGRSLAGVNPSYEQYF
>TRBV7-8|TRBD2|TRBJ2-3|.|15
TGTGCCAGCGATTTCAGCGGGGGCCACATAGATACGCAGTATTTT
CASDFSGGHIDTQYF
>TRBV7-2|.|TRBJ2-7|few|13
TGTGCCAGCAGCCCTCACAGGGTTTACGAGCAGTACTTC
CASSPHRVYEQYF
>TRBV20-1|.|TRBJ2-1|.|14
TGCAGTGCTTCCGACAGGGAGGAGACCAATGAGCAGTTCTTC
CSASDREETNEQFF
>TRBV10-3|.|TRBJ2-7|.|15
TGTGCCATCAGTGTGGCAGAGGGAACAGTCTACGAGCAGTACTTC
CAISVAEGTVYEQYF
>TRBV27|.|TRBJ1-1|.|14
TGTGCCAGCAGTTTTCAGGGTTGGCAAACTGAAGCTTTCTTT
CASSFQGWQTEAFF
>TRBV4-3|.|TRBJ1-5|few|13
TGCGCCAGCAGCCAAGATAGGGCTCAGCCCCAGCATTTT
CASSQDRAQPQHF
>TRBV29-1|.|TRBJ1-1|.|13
TGCAGCGTTCACCATGGGGGGAACACTGAAGCTTTCTTT
CSVHHGGNTEAFF
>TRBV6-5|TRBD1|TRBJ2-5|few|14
TGTGCCAGCAGTATCACAGGGGAAATGGAGACCCAGTACTTC
CASSITGEMETQYF
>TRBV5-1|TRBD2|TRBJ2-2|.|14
TGCGCCAGCAGCTTGGCGGGGGGGCCGACGGAGCTGTTTTTT
CASSLAGGPTELFF
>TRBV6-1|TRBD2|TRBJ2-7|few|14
TGTGCCAGCAGTTCTGATCGGGGGGCCTACGAGCAGTACTTC
CASSSDRGAYEQYF
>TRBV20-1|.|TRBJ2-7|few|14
TGCAGTGCCCCACCCGTGGCGGAATCCTACGAGCAGTACTTC
CSAPPVAESYEQYF
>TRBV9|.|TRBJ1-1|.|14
TGTGCCAGCAGCGACGCCGAACAGGGTGCTGAAGCTTTCTTT
CASSDAEQGAEAFF
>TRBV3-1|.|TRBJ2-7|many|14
TGTGCCAGCAGCCTCGTGGTTGGTGGCTACGAGCAGTACTTC
CASSLVVGGYEQYF
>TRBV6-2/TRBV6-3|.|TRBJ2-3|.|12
TGTGCCGTCATGGGTCTGGCAGATACGCAGTATTTT
CAVMGLADTQYF
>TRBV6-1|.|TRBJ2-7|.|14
TGTGCCAGCAGTGAACCAAAGTCCCCCCACGAGCAGTACTTC
CASSEPKSPHEQYF
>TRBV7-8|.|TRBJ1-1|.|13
TGTGCCAGCAGCTTATACACGAACACTGAAGCTTTCTTT
CASSLYTNTEAFF
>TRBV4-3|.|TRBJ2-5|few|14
TGCGCCAGCAGCCAAGACTTCGGGTTGGAGACCCAGTACTTC
CASSQDFGLETQYF
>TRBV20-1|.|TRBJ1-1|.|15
TGCAGTGCTAGAGATTCTGGGACGGGTTGGACTGAAGCTTTCTTT
CSARDSGTGWTEAFF
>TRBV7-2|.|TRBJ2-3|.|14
TGTGCCAGCAGCGTTAGGGTTCGCACAGATACGCAGTATTTT
CASSVRVRTDTQYF
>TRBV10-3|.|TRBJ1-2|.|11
TGTGCCGTCGAGGAGGAAGGAGGCTACACCTTC
CAVEEEGGYTF
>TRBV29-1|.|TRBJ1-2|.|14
TGCAGCGTTGAAGAGCAAGGACAATCGGGCGGCTACACCTTC
CSVEEQGQSGGYTF
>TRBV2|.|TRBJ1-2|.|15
TGTGCCAGCTGGCCTCTTTGGGGTAGCGACTATGGCTACACCTTC
CASWPLWGSDYGYTF
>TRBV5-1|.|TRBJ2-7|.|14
TGCGCCAGCAGCTTGGTAGAGGGGTCAGGCGAGCAGTACTTC
CASSLVEGSGEQYF
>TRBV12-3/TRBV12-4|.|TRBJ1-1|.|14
TGTGCCAGCAGCGCTAGAGACGCGAACACTGAAGCTTTCTTT
CASSARDANTEAFF
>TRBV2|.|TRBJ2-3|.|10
TGTGCCGGTCACTGGGATACGCAGTATTTT
CAGHWDTQYF
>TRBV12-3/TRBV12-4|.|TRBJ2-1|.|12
TGTGCCAGCAGTATGGGAGGAGGTAGGCAGTTCTTC
CASSMGGGRQFF
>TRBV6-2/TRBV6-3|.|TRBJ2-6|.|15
TGTGCCAGCACGGGGGAGACCTCTGGGGCCAACGTCCTGACTTTC
CASTGETSGANVLTF
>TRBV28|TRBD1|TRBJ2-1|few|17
TGTGCCAGCAGTTTATCGGGGACAGGGCCCTCCTACAATGAGCAGTTCTTC
CASSLSGTGPSYNEQFF
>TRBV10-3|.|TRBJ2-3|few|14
TGTGCCCTCGCAATGGACTATTCCACAGATACGCAGTATTTT
CALAMDYSTDTQYF
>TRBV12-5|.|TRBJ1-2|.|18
TGTGCTAGTGGTTTGGTAACTTCGGTCAGAGGGTTTAACTATGGCTACACCTTC
CASGLVTSVRGFNYGYTF
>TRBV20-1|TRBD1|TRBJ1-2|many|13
TGCAGACCTACTCCGGGACAGAGCTATGGCTACACCTTC
CRPTPGQSYGYTF
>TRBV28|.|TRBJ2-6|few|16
TGTGCCAGCAGTTCCGAAACAGGAACCGGGGCCAACGTCCTGACTTTC
CASSSETGTGANVLTF
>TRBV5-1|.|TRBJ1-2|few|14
TGCGCCAGCAGCTTGCGTTGGGATGACTATGGCTACACCTTC
CASSLRWDDYGYTF
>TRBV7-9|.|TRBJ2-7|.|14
TGTGCCAGCAGCCCCCGGGACGGCCTCTACGAGCAGTACTTC
CASSPRDGLYEQYF
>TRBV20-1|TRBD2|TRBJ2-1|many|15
TGCAGTGCCTATTCACCGACTAGCGGGACTAATGAGCAGTTCTTC
CSAYSPTSGTNEQFF